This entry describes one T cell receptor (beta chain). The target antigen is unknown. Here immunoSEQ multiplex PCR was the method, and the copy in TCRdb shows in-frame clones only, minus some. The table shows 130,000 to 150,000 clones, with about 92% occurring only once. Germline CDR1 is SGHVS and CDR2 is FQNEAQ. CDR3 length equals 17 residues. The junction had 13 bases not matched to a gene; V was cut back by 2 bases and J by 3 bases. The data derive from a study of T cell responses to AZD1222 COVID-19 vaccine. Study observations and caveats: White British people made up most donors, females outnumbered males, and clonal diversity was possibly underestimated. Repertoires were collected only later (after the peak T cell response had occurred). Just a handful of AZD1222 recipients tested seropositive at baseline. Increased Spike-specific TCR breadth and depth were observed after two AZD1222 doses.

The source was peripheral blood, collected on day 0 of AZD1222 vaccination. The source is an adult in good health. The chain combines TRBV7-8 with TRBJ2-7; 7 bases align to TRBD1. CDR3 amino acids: CASSLRFSGQSNYEQYF. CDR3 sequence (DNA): TGTGCCAGCAGCTTACGGTTCTCGGGACAGAGTAACTACGAGCAGTACTTC. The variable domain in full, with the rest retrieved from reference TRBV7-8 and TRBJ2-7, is GAGVSQSPRYKVAKRGQDVALRCDPISGHVSLFWYQQALGQGPEFLTYFQNEAQLDKSGLPSDRFFAERPEGSVSTLKIQRTQQEDSAVYLCASSLRFSGQSNYEQYFGPGTRLTVT.